This T cell receptor beta chain is drawn from a study of Graves' ophthalmopathy and Graves' hyperthyroidism. Study results and limitations: Sensitivity of around 86% and specificity of around 80% were achieved when a 13-signature model separated ophthalmopathy from stable hyperthyroidism. Blood shared most expanded thyroid clonotypes above 0.001 frequency.

As to this clonotype: Its antigen is not known.

Amplified TCR beta CDR3 regions were obtained using RNA transcripts as template. First-round RT-PCR employed HTBI primers, with a second-round multiplex PCR after it. From the multiplex PCR reads, TCRdb called clonotypes with MiXCR, one entry per CDR3 protein. The top ten hold around 40% of the sample, which has 600,000 to 950,000 distinct CDR3 sequences, roughly 40% seen once. The CDR3 is 15 residues long. Germline V gene lookup returns CDR1 SEHNR and CDR2 FQNEAQ (reference sequence). Unmatched junction bases numbered 10, after V lost 5 bases and J lost 3 bases. Ophthalmopathy cases showed moderate-to-severe activity, scoring CAS ≥3 and NOSPECS ≥4, with duration under 3 months.

Sequencing was carried out using peripheral blood. The chain recombines TRBV7-9 with TRBJ2-7; 7 bases agree with TRBD2. The sequence came from an adult man with Graves' ophthalmopathy. The DNA for the CDR3 is TGTGCCAGCAGCAAACTAGCGCTCAAGGGCTACGAGCAGTACTTC. Its protein is CASSKLALKGYEQYF. The full variable domain, with the rest looked up from reference TRBV7-9 and TRBJ2-7, is DTGVSQNPRHKITKRGQNVTFRCDPISEHNRLYWYRQTLGQGPEFLTYFQNEAQLEKSRLLSDRFSAERPKGSFSTLEIQRTEQGDSAMYLCASSKLALKGYEQYFGPGTRLTVT.